The clone carrying this T cell receptor (beta chain) came up many times. Its cognate antigen is unknown. The CDR3 contains 14 residues. Deletions cut 3 bases from V and 1 base from J, with 6 bases between. Germline V gene sequence: CDR1 SNHLY, CDR2 FYNNEI. This entry is derived from a study of T cells in Graves' hyperthyroidism and ophthalmopathy. Study-level background: It was at initial diagnosis, before any treatment, that peripheral blood was collected. Study-level points and caveats: The model's output predicted ophthalmopathy at a median of roughly 6.9 months prior to onset. Researchers found most expanded thyroid clonotypes above 0.001 in blood as well.

Amplification of TCR beta CDR3 regions was performed using RNA transcripts as template. The HTBI primer set served for first-round RT-PCR of the TCR CDR3. TCRdb itself ran the multiplex PCR reads through MiXCR, one entry per CDR3 protein. The repertoire holds about 530,000 distinct CDR3 sequences, with roughly a sixth as singletons. The chain recombines TRBV2 with TRBJ2-2, with no clear D. The TCR was taken from a woman between 18 and 29 years old with Graves' ophthalmopathy. Sequenced input: blood. The CDR3 sequence is CASSEEMNTGELFF. The DNA for the CDR3 is TGTGCCAGCAGTGAGGAGATGAACACCGGGGAGCTGTTTTTT.